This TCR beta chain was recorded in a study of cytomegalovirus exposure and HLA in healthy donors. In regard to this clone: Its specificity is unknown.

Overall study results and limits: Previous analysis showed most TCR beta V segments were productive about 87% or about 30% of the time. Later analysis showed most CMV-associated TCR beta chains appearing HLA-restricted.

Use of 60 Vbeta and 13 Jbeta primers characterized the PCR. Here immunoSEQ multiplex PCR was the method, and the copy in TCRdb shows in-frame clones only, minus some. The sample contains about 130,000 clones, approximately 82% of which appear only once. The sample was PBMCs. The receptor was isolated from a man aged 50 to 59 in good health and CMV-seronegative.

The CDR3 sequence is CATGQEQLSSYNSPLHF. The CDR3 nucleotides read TGTGCCACGGGACAGGAGCAACTAAGCTCCTATAATTCACCCCTCCACTTT. The chain joins TRBV2 to TRBJ1-6, with 8 bases aligning to TRBD1. This CDR3 region has 17 residues. Germline CDR1 reads SNHLY; CDR2 reads FYNNEI. V shed 10 bases and J 0 bases; nucleotides not matched to a gene: 11.